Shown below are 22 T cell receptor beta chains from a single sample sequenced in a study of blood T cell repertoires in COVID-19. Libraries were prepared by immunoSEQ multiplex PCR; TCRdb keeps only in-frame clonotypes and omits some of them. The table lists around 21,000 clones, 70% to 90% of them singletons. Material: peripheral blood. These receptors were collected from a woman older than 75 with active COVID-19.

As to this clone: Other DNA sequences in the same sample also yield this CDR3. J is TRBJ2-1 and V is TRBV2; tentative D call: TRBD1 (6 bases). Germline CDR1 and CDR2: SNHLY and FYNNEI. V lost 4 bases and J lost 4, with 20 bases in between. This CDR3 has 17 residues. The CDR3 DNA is TGTGCCAGCAGTGGAGTGGTTGGGACAAGTAAATACAATGAGCAGTTCTTC. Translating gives CASSGVVGTSKYNEQFF.

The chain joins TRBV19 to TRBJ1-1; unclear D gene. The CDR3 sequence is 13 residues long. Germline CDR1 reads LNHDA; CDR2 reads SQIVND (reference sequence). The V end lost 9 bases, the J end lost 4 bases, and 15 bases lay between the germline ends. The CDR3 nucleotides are TGTGCCAGCTCTACGGGGAGATCCACTGAAGCTTTCTTT. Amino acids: CASSTGRSTEAFF.

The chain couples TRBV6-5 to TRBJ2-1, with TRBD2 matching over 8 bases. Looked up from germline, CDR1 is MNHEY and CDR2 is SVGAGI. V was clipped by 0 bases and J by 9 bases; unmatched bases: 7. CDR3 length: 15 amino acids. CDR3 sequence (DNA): TGTGCCAGCAGTTACTCTCGGGGGGGCCCGAGTGAGCAGTTCTTC. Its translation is CASSYSRGGPSEQFF.

Here the CDR3 reads CASSSGGVYGYTF. In DNA, the CDR3 is TGTGCCAGCAGCTCCGGCGGGGTCTATGGCTACACCTTC. V usage is TRBV7-2 and J usage is TRBJ1-2; no firm D call. The V and J ends lost 4 bases and 4 bases respectively, with 10 bases between them. The germline CDR1 and CDR2 sequences are SGHTA and FQGNSA. The CDR3 contains 13 residues.

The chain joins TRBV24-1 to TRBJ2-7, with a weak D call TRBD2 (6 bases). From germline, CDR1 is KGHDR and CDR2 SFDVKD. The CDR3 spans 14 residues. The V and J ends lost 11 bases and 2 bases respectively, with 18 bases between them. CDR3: CANAGQRFPYEQYF. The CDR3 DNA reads TGTGCCAATGCGGGGCAGCGATTCCCCTACGAGCAGTACTTC.

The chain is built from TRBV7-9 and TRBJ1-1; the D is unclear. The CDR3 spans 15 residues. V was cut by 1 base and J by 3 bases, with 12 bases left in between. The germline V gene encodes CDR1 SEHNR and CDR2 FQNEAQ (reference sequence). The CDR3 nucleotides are TGTGCCAGCAGCTTAGTAGGCAGCCGGGACACTGAAGCTTTCTTT. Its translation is CASSLVGSRDTEAFF.

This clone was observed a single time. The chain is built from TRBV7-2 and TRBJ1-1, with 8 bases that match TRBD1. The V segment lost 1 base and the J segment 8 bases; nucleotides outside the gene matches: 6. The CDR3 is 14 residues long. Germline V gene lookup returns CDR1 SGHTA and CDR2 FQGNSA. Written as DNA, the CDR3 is TGTGCCAGCAGCTTAGTGGCAGGGGGCCCCGAAGCTTTCTTT. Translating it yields CASSLVAGGPEAFF.

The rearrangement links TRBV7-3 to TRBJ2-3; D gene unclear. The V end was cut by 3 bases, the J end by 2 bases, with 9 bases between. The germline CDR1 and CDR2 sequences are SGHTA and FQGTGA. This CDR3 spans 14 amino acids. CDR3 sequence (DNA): TGTGCCAGCAGCTTTGATCCAGTCACAGATACGCAGTATTTT. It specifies CASSFDPVTDTQYF.

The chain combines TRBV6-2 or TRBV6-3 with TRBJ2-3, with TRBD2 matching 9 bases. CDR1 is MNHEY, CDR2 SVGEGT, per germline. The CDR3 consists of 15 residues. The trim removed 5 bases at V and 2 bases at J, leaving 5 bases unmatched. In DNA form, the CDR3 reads TGTGCCAGCAGTGAGCGGGGGGACCACACAGATACGCAGTATTTT. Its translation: CASSERGDHTDTQYF.

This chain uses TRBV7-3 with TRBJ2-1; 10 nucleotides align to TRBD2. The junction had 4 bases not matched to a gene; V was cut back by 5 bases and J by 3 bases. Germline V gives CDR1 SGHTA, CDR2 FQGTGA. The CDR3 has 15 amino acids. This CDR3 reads CASSLAGVVYNEQFF. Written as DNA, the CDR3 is TGTGCCAGCAGCCTAGCGGGGGTCGTCTACAATGAGCAGTTCTTC.

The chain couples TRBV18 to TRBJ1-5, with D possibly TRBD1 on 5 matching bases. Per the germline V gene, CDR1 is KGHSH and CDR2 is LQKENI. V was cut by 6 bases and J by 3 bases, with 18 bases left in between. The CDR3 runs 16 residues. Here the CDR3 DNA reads TGTGCCAGCTCTCCTCCGGGACTCCAAGCCAATCAGCCCCAGCATTTT. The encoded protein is CASSPPGLQANQPQHF.

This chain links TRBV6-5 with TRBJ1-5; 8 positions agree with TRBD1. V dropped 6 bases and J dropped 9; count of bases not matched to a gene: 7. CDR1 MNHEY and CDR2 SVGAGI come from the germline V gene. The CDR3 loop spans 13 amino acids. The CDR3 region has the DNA TGTGCCAGCAGCCCCGGGACAGGAGGGCCCCAGCATTTT. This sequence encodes CASSPGTGGPQHF.

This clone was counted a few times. CDR3 bases: TGTGCCAGCAGCAAAGTCAGGCTAGCACCCTACGAGCAGTACTTC. Its translation is CASSKVRLAPYEQYF. The gene calls are TRBV21-1 and TRBJ2-7; the tabulated D call, TRBD2, remains unverified against the DNA. TRBV21-1 is labeled a pseudogene. The CDR3 is 15 residues long.

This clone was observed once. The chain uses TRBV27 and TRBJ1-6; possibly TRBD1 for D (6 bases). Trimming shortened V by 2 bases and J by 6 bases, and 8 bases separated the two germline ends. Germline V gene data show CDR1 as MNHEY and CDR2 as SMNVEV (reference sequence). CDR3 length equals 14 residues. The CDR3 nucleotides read TGTGCCAGCAGTTTACGGGGGGCTAATTCACCCCTCCACTTT. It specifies CASSLRGANSPLHF.

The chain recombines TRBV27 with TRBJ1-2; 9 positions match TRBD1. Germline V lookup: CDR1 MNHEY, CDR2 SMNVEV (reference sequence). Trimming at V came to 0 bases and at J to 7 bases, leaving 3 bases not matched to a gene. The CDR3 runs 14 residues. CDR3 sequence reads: CASSLSGTGFGYTF. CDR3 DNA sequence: TGTGCCAGCAGTTTATCCGGGACAGGGTTTGGCTACACCTTC.

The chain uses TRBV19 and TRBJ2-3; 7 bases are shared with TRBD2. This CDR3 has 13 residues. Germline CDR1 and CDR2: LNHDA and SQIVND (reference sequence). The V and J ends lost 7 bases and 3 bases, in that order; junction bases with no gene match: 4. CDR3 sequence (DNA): TGTGCCAGTACCCCGGGGGGAACAGATACGCAGTATTTT. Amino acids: CASTPGGTDTQYF.

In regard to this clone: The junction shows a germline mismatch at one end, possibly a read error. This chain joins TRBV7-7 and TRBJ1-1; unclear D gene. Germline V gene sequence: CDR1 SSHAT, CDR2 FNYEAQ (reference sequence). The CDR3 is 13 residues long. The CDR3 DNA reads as TGTGCTAGCAGCTTAAAACAAAACACTGAAGCTTTCTTT. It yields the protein CASSLKQNTEAFF.

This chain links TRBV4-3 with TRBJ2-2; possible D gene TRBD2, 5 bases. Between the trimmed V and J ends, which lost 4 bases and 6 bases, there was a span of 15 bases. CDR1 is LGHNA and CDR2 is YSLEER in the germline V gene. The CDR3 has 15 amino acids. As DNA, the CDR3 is TGCGCCAGCAGCCGTTCCGGGAACCTGGCCGGGGAGCTGTTTTTT. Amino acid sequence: CASSRSGNLAGELFF.

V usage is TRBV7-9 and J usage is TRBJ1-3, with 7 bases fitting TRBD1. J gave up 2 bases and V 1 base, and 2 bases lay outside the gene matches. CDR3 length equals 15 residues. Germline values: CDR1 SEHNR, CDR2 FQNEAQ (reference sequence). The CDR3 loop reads CASSLEGAAGNTIYF. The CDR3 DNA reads TGTGCCAGCAGCTTAGAGGGGGCGGCTGGAAACACCATATATTTT.

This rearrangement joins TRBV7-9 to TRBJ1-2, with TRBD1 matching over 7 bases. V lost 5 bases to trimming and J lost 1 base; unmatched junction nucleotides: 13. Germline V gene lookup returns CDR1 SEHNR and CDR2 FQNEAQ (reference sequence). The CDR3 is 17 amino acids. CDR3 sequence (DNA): TGTGCCAGCAGCACCCGGGACAGCTCCCTTGATAACTATGGCTACACCTTC. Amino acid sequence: CASSTRDSSLDNYGYTF. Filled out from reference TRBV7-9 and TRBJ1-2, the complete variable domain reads DTGVSQNPRHKITKRGQNVTFRCDPISEHNRLYWYRQTLGQGPEFLTYFQNEAQLEKSRLLSDRFSAERPKGSFSTLEIQRTEQGDSAMYLCASSTRDSSLDNYGYTFGSGTRLTVV.

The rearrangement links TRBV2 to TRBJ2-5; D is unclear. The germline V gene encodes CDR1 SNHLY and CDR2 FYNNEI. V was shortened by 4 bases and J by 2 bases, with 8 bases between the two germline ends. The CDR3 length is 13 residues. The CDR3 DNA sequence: TGTGCCAGCAGTGTGAACTTTCAAGAGACCCAGTACTTC. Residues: CASSVNFQETQYF.

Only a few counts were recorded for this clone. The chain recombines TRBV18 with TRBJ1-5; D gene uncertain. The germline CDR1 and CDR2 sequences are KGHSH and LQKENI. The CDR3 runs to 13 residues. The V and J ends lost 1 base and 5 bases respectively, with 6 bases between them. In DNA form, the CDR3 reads TGTGCCAGCTCACCACACGAGGATCAGCCCCAGCATTTT. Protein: CASSPHEDQPQHF. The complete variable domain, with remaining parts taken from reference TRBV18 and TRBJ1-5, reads NAGVMQNPRHLVRRRGQEARLRCSPMKGHSHVYWYRQLPEEGLKFMVYLQKENIIDESGMPKERFSAEFPKEGPSILRIQQVVRGDSAAYFCASSPHEDQPQHFGDGTRLSIL.